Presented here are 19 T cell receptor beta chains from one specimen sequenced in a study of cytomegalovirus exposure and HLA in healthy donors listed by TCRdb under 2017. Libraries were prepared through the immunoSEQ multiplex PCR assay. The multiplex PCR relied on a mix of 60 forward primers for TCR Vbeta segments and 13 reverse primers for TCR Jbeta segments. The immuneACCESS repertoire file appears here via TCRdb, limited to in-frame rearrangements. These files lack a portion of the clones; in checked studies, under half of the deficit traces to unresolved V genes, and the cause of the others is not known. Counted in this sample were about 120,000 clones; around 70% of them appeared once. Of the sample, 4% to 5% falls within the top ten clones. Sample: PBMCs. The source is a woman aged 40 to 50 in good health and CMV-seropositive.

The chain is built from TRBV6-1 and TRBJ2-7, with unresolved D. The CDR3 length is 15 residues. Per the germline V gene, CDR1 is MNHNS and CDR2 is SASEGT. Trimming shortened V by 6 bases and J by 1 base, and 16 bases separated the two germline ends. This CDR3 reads CASRTRWQHSYEQYF. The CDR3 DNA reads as TGTGCCAGCAGGACTCGGTGGCAGCATTCCTACGAGCAGTACTTC.

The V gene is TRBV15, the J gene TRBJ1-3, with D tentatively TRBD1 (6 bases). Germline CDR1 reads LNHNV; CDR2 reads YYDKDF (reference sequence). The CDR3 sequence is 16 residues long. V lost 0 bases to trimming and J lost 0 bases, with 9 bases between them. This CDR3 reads CATSRDGTFSGNTIYF. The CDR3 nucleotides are TGTGCCACCAGCAGAGATGGGACATTCTCTGGAAACACCATATATTTT.

The CDR3 spells CASSLRLAGGPADTQYF. The DNA of the CDR3 is TGTGCCAGCAGCCTTCGACTAGCGGGGGGGCCCGCAGATACGCAGTATTTT. The chain combines TRBV11-3 with TRBJ2-3; the match to TRBD2 covers 14 bases. Losses at the gene ends were 5 bases for V and 4 bases for J; bases not matched to a gene: 8. The CDR3 is made up of 17 amino acids. The germline V gene has CDR1 SGHNT and CDR2 YENEEA.

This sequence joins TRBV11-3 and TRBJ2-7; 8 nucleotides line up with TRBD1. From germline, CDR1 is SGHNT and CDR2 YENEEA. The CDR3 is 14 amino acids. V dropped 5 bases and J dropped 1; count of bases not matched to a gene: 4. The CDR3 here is CASSPRTGSYEQYF. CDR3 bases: TGTGCCAGCAGCCCCCGGACAGGGTCCTACGAGCAGTACTTC.

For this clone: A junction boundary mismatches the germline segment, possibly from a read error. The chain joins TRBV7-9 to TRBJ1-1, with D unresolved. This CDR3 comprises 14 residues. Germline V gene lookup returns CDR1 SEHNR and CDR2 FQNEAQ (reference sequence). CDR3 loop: CSSSFPRGNTEAFF. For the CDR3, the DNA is TGTTCCAGCAGCTTCCCGCGGGGGAACACTGAAGCTTTCTTT.

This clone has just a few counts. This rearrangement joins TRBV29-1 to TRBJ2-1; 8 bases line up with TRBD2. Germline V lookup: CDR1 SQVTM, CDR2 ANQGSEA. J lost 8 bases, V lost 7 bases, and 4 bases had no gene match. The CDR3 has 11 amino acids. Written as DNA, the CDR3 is TGCAGCGGGACTAGCATGGATGAGCAGTTCTTC. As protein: CSGTSMDEQFF.

CDR3 protein: CASGLSPWLAGGDSQDTQYF. CDR3 in DNA: TGTGCTAGTGGTTTGTCCCCCTGGCTAGCGGGGGGCGATAGCCAAGATACGCAGTATTTT. The V gene is TRBV12-5, the J gene TRBJ2-3; 11 bases are shared with TRBD2. Germline CDR1 and CDR2: LGHNT and FRNRAP. The CDR3 is made up of 20 amino acids. Trimming took 2 bases from V and 5 from J; bases not matched to a gene: 18. The variable domain in full, completed from reference TRBV12-5 and TRBJ2-3, reads DARVTQTPRHKVTEMGQEVTMRCQPILGHNTVFWYRQTMMQGLELLAYFRNRAPLDDSGMPKDRFSAEMPDATLATLKIQPSEPRDSAVYFCASGLSPWLAGGDSQDTQYFGPGTRLTVL.

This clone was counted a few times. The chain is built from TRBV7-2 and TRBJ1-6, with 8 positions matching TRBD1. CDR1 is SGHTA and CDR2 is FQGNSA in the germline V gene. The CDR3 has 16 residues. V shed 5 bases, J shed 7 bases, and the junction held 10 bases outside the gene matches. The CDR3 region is CASSNRGERVNSPLHF. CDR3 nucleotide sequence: TGTGCCAGCAGCAACAGGGGGGAGCGGGTCAATTCACCCCTCCACTTT.

CDR3 in DNA: TGTGCCAGCAGTGTGAGCGGCGTCGAGCAGTTCTTC. It encodes CASSVSGVEQFF. The genes are TRBV2 and TRBJ2-1; a possible D gene is TRBD2 (5 bases). The V end was cut by 4 bases, the J end by 10 bases, with 11 bases between. The CDR3 runs 12 residues. Germline V lookup: CDR1 SNHLY, CDR2 FYNNEI.

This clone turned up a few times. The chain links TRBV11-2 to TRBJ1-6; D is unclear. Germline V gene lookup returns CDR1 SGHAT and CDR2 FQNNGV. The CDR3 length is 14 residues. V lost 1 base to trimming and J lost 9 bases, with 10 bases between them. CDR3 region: CASSLAGLGSPLHF. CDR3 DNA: TGTGCCAGCAGCTTAGCGGGGTTGGGTTCACCCCTCCACTTT.

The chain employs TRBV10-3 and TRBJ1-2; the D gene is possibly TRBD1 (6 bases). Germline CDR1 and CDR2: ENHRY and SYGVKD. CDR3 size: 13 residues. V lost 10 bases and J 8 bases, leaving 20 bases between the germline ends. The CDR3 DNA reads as TGTGCCACCCAGCCAACAGGGTCGTCCGGCTACACCTTC. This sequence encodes CATQPTGSSGYTF.

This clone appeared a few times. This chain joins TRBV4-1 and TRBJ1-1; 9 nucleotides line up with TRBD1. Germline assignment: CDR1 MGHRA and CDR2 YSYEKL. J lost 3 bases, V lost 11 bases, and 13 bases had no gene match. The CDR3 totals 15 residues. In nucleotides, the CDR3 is TGCGCCTGTCACCCGGGACAGGGAAAAGACACTGAAGCTTTCTTT. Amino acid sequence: CACHPGQGKDTEAFF.

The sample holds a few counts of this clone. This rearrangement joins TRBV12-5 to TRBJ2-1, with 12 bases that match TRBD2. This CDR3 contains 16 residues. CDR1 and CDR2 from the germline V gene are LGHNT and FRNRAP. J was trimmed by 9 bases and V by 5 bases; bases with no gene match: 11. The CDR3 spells CASGLGLAGLRAEQFF. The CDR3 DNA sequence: TGTGCTAGTGGTCTCGGACTAGCGGGACTGAGGGCTGAGCAGTTCTTC.

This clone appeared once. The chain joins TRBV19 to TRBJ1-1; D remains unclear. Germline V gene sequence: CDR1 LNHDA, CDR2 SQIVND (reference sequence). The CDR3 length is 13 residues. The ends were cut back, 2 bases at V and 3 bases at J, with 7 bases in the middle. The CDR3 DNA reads TGTGCCAGTAGTATACAGTATGACACTGAAGCTTTCTTT. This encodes CASSIQYDTEAFF. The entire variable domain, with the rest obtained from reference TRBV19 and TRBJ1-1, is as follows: DGGITQSPKYLFRKEGQNVTLSCEQNLNHDAMYWYRQDPGQGLRLIYYSQIVNDFQKGDIAEGYSVSREKKESFPLTVTSAQKNPTAFYLCASSIQYDTEAFFGQGTRLTVV.

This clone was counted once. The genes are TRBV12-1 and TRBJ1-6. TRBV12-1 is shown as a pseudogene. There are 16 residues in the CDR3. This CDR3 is CASNRRGREDYSPLHF. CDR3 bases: TGTGCCAGCAACCGGCGGGGCCGGGAGGATTATTCACCCCTCCACTTT.

CDR3 DNA sequence: TGCAGCGTTGCGGGACTGAGTAATGAAAAACTGTTTTTT. It is translated as CSVAGLSNEKLFF. The V gene is TRBV29-1, the J gene TRBJ1-4; maybe TRBD1 (5 bases). Germline loops: CDR1 SQVTM, CDR2 ANQGSEA. The germline V and J ends were trimmed by 4 bases and 4 bases, with 10 bases remaining between them. The CDR3 is 13 residues long.

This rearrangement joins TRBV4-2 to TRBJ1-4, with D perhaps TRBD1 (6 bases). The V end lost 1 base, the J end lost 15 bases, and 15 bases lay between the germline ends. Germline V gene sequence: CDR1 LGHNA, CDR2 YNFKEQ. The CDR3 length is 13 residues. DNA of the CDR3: TGTGCCAGCAGCCAAGTCCCCATTAAGGGGGTGTTTTTT. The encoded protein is CASSQVPIKGVFF.

The CDR3 DNA reads as TGTGCCAGCTCTCTGCCACAGGGACGGGACACTGAAGCTTTCTTT. Its protein product is CASSLPQGRDTEAFF. This rearrangement joins TRBV18 to TRBJ1-1; TRBD1 might be the D (6 bases). This CDR3 comprises 15 residues. Between the trimmed V and J ends, which lost 6 bases and 3 bases, there was a span of 17 bases. Germline values: CDR1 KGHSH, CDR2 LQKENI.

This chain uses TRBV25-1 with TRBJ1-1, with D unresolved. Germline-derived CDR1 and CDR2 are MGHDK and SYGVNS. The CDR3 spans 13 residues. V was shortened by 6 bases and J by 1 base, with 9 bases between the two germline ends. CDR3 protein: CASSRSGNTEAFF. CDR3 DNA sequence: TGTGCCAGCAGCCGCAGTGGGAACACTGAAGCTTTCTTT. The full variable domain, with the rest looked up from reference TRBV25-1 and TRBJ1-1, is EADIYQTPRYLVIGTGKKITLECSQTMGHDKMYWYQQDPGMELHLIHYSYGVNSTEKGDLSSESTVSRIRTEHFPLTLESARPSHTSQYLCASSRSGNTEAFFGQGTRLTVV.